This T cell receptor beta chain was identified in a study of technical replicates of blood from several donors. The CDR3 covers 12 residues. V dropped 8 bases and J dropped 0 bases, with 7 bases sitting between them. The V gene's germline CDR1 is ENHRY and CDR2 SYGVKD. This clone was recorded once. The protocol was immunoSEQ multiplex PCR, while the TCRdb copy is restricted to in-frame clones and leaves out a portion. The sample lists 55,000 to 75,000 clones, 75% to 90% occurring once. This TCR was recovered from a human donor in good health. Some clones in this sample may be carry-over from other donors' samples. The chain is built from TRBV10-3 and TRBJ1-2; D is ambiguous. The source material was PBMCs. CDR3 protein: CAIADSNYGYTF. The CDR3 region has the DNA TGTGCCATCGCAGATTCTAACTATGGCTACACCTTC.